This entry concerns a single T cell receptor (beta chain). Its cognate antigen is unknown. The second PCR ran about 6 to 12 cycles with a sample-barcoded 5' primer and J-beta primers. Each CDR3 protein gets one entry after TCRdb re-called the 5' RACE reads with MiXCR. This sample has about 1,600,000 distinct CDR3 sequences, with around 39% found just once. This sample is part of a study of blood T cells in healthy people across ages. Study-level results: There was a strong correlation between TCR beta diversity and naive T cell percentage.

V shed 7 bases and J shed 1 base, with 14 bases lying between them. The length of the CDR3 is 15 residues. Germline CDR1 reads SNHLY; CDR2 reads FYNNEI. The sequence came from a woman between 18 and 29 years old in good health. The chain joins TRBV2 to TRBJ1-5, with TRBD1 as a possible D gene (5 bases). What was sequenced was blood. CDR3 region: CASNLHGASNQPQHF. DNA of the CDR3: TGTGCCAGCAATCTCCACGGGGCGAGCAATCAGCCCCAGCATTTT.